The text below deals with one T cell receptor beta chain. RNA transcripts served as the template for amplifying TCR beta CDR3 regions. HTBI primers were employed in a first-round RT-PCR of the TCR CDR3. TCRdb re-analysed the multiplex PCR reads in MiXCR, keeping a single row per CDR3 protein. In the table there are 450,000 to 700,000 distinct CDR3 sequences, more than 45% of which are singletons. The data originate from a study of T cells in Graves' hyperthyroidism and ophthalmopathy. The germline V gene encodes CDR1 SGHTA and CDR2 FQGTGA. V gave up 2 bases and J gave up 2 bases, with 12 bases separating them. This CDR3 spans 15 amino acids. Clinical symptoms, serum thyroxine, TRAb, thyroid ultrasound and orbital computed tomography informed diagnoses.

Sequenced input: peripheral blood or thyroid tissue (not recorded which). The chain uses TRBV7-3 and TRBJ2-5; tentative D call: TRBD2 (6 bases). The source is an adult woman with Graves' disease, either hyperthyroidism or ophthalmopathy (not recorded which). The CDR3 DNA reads TGTGCCAGCAGCTTAGCGTTGGGGGGACAAGAGACCCAGTACTTC. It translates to CASSLALGGQETQYF.